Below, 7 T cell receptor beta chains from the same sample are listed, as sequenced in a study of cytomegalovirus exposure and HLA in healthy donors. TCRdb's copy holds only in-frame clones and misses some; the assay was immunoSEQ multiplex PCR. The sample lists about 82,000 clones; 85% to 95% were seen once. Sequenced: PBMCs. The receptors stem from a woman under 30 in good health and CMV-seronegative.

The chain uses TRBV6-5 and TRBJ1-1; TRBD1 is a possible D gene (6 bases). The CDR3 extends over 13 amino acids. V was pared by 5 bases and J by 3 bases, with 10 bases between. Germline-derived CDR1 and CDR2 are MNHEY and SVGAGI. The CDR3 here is CASSTGFYTEAFF. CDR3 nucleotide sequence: TGTGCCAGCAGTACAGGGTTCTACACTGAAGCTTTCTTT.

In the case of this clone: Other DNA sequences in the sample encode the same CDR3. CDR3 sequence: CASSEASGSSYEQYF. CDR3 bases: TGTGCCAGCAGTGAAGCTAGCGGGAGCTCCTACGAGCAGTACTTC. The chain has TRBV6-1 and TRBJ2-7; 9 bases fit TRBD2. V lost 0 bases to trimming and J lost 0 bases; unmatched junction nucleotides: 0. This CDR3 is 15 amino acids long. Germline V lookup: CDR1 MNHNS, CDR2 SASEGT.

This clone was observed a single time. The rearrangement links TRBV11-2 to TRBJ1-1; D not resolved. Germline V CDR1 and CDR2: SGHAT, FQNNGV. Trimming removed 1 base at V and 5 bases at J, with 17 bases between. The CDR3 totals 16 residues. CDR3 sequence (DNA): TGTGCCAGCAGCTTAGCAGTCGCGGCAGCCCAAACTGAAGCTTTCTTT. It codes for CASSLAVAAAQTEAFF. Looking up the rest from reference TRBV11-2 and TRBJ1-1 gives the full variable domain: EAGVAQSPRYKIIEKRQSVAFWCNPISGHATLYWYQQILGQGPKLLIQFQNNGVVDDSQLPKDRFSAERLKGVDSTLKIQPAKLEDSAVYLCASSLAVAAAQTEAFFGQGTRLTVV.

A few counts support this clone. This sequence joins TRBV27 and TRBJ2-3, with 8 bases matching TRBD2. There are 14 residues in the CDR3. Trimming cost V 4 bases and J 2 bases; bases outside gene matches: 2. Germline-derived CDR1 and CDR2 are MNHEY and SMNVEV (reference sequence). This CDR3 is CASSSLAVTDTQYF. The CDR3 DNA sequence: TGTGCCAGCAGTTCACTAGCGGTCACAGATACGCAGTATTTT.

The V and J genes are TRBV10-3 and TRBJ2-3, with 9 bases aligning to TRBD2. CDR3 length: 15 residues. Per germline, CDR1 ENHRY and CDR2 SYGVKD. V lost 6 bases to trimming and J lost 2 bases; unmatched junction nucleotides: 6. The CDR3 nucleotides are TGTGCCATCAGCTCCCTAGCGGGATACACAGATACGCAGTATTTT. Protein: CAISSLAGYTDTQYF.

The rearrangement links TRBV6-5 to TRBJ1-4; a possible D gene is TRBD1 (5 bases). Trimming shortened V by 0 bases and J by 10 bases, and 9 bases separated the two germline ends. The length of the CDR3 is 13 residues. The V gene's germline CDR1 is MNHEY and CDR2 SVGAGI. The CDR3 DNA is TGTGCCAGCAGTTACTCAGGGGCGCGAAAACTGTTTTTT. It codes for CASSYSGARKLFF.

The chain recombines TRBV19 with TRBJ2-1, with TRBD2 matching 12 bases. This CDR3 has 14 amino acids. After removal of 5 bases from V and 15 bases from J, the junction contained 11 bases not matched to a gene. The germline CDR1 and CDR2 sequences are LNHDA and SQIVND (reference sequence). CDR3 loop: CASSSGTSGPLGFF. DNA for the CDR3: TGTGCCAGTAGTTCCGGGACTAGCGGGCCCCTAGGGTTCTTC.